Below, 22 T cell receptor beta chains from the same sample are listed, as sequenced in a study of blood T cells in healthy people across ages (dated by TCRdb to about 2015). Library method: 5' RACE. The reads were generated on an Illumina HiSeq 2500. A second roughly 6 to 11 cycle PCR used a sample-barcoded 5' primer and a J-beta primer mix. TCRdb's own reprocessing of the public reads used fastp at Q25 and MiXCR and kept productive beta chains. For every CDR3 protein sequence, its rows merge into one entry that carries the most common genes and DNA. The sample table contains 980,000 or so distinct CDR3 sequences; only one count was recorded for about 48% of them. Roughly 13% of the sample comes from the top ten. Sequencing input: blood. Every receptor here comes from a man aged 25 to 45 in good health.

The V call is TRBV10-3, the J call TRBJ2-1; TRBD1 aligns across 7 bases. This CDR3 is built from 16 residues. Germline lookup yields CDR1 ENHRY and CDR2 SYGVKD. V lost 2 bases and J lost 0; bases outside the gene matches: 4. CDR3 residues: CAISEGTVSSYNEQFF. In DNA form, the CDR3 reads TGTGCCATCAGTGAGGGGACAGTTAGCTCCTACAATGAGCAGTTCTTC.

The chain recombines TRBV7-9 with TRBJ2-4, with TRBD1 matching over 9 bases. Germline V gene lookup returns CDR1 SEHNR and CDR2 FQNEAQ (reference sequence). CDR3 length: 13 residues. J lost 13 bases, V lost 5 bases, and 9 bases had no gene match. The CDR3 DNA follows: TGTGCCAGCAGCCACGACAGGGGGGGCGGGCAGTACTTC. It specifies CASSHDRGGGQYF.

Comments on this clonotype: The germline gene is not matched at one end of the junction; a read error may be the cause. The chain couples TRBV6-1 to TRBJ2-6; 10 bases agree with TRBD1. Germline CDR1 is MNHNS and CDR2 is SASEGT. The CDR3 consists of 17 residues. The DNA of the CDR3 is TGTGCCAGCAGCCACGACAGGGGGCCTTCTGGGGCCAACGTCCCGACTTTC. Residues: CASSHDRGPSGANVPTF.

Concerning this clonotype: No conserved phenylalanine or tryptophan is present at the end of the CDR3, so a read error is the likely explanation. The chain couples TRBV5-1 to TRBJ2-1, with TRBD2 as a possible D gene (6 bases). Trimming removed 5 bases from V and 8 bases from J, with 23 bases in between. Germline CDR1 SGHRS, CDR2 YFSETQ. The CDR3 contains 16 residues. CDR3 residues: CASRITGTAVPDEQFL. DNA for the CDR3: TGCGCCAGCAGAATCACCGGGACTGCCGTCCCCGATGAGCAGTTCTTA.

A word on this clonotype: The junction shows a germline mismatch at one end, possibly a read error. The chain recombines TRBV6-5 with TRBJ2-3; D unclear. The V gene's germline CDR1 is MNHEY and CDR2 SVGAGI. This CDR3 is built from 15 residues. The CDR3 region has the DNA TGTGCCAGGGATTGGCGGACGGCGTACACAGATATGCAGTATTTT. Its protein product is CARDWRTAYTDMQYF.

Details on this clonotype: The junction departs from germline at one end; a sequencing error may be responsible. CDR3: CSAEDLTSRTGAYEQYF. The CDR3 DNA reads as TGCAGCGCTGAAGATCTTACTTCCCGGACAGGGGCCTACGAGCAGTACTTC. The V and J genes are TRBV29-1 and TRBJ2-7, with 9 nucleotides matching TRBD1. Per the germline V gene, CDR1 is SQVTM and CDR2 is ANQGSEA. The CDR3 is 17 amino acids.

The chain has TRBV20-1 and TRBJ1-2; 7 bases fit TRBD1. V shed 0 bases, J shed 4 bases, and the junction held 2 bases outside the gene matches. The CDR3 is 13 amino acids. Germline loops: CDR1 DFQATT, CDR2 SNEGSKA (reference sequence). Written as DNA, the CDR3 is TGCAGTGCTAGAGATAACAGGGGCTATGGCTACACCTTC. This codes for CSARDNRGYGYTF.

The chain's CDR3 is CASSCPDRGCEQYF. The CDR3, as DNA: TGTGCCAGCAGTTGCCCGGACAGGGGTTGCGAGCAGTACTTC. The V gene is TRBV27, the J gene TRBJ2-7; TRBD1 agrees at 9 bases. CDR3 size: 14 residues. V shed 4 bases, J shed 6 bases, and the junction held 7 bases outside the gene matches. CDR1 and CDR2 (germline): MNHEY, SMNVEV (reference sequence).

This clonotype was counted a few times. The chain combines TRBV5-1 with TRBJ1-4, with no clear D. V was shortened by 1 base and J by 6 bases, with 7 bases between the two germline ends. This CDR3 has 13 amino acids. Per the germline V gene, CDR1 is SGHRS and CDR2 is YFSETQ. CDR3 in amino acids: CASSLMGDEKLFF. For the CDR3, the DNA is TGCGCCAGCAGCTTGATGGGTGATGAAAAACTGTTTTTT.

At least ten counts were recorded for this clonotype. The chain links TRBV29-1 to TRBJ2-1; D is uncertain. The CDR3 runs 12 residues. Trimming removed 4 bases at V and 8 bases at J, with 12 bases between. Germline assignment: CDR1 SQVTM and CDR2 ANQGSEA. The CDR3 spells CSVAKTGDEQFF. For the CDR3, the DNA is TGCAGCGTTGCTAAGACGGGCGATGAGCAGTTCTTC.

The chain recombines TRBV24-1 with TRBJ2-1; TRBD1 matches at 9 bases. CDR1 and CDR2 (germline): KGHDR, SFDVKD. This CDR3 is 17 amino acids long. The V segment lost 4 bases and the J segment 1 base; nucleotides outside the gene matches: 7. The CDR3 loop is CATSDRTGGVSYNEQFF. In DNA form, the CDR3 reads TGTGCCACCAGTGACCGAACAGGGGGCGTTTCCTACAATGAGCAGTTCTTC.

Written as DNA, the CDR3 is TGTGCCAGCAGCTTGGCCAGTTTAGTCGGAAACAATGAGCAGTTCTTC. It yields the protein CASSLASLVGNNEQFF. V usage is TRBV5-5 and J usage is TRBJ2-1; the D is unclear. Germline CDR1 is SGHKS and CDR2 is YYEKEE (reference sequence). V was pared by 0 bases and J by 5 bases, with 15 bases between. This CDR3 spans 16 amino acids. Looking up the rest from reference TRBV5-5 and TRBJ2-1 gives the full variable domain: DAGVTQSPTHLIKTRGQQVTLRCSPISGHKSVSWYQQVLGQGPQFIFQYYEKEERGRGNFPDRFSARQFPNYSSELNVNALLLGDSALYLCASSLASLVGNNEQFFGPGTRLTVL.

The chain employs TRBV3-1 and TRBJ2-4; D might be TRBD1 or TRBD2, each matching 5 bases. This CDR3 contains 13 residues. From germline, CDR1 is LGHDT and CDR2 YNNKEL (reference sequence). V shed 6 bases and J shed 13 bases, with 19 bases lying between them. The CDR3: CASRVSGADEQYF. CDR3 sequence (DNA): TGTGCCAGCAGGGTCTCCGGGGCCGATGAGCAGTACTTC. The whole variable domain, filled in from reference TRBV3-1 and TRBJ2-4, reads DTAVSQTPKYLVTQMGNDKSIKCEQNLGHDTMYWYKQDSKKFLKIMFSYNNKELIINETVPNRFSPKSPDKAHLNLHINSLELGDSAVYFCASRVSGADEQYFGAGTRLSVL.

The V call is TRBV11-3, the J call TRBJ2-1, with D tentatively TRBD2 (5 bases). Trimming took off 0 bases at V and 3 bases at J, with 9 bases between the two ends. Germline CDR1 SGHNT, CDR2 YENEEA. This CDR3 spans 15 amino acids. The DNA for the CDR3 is TGTGCCAGCAGCTTAGAAGCGACTAACTACAATGAGCAGTTCTTC. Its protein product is CASSLEATNYNEQFF.

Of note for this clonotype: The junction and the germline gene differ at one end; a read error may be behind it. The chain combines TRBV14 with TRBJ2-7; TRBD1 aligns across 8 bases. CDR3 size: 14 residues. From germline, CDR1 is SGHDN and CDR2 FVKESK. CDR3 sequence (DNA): TGTGCCAACAGCCGCCGACAGGGGATACACGAGCAGTACTTC. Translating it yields CANSRRQGIHEQYF.

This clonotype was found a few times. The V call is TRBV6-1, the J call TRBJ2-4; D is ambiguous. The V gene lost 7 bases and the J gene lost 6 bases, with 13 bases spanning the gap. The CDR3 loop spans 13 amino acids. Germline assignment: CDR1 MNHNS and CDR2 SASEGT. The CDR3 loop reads CASTQNGRNIQYF. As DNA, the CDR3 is TGTGCCAGCACTCAAAACGGTAGAAACATTCAGTACTTC.

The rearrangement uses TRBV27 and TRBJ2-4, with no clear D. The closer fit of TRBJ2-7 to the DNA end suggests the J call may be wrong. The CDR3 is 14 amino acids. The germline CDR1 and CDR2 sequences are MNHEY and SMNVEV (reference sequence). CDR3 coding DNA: TGTGCCAGCAGTGTCTCGGTAGGACCCTACGAGCAGTACTTC. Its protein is CASSVSVGPYEQYF.

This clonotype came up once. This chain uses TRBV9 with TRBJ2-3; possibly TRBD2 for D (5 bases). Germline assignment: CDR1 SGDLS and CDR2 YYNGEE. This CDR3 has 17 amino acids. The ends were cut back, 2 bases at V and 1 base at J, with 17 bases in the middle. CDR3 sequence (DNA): TGTGCCAGCAGCGTCTCCCCCGCGGGCCCCGGCACAGATACGCAGTATTTT. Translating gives CASSVSPAGPGTDTQYF.

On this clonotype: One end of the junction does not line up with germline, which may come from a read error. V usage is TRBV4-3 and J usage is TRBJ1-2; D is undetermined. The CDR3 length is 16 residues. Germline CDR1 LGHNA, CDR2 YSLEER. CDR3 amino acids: CTSSPYLGTLNYGYTF. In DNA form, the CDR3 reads TGCACCAGCAGCCCGTACCTCGGAACCCTCAACTATGGCTACACCTTC.

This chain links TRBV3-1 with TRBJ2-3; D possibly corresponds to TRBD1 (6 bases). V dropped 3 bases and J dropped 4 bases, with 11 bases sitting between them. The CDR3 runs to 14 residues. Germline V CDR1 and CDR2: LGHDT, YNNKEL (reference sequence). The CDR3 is CASSHAHRADTQYF. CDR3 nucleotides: TGTGCCAGCAGCCACGCCCACAGGGCAGATACGCAGTATTTT.

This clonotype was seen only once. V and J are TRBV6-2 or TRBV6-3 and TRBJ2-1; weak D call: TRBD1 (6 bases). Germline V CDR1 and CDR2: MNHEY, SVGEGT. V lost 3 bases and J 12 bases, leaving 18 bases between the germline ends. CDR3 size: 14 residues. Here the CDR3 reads CASSYSQGSPGQFF. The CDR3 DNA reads TGTGCCAGCAGTTATTCCCAGGGGAGCCCTGGGCAGTTCTTC.

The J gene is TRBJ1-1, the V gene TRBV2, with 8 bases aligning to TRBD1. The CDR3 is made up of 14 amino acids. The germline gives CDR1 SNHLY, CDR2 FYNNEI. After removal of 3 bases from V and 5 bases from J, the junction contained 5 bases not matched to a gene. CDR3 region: CASSEGRGLTEAFF. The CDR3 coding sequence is TGTGCCAGCAGTGAGGGCAGGGGGCTTACTGAAGCTTTCTTT.